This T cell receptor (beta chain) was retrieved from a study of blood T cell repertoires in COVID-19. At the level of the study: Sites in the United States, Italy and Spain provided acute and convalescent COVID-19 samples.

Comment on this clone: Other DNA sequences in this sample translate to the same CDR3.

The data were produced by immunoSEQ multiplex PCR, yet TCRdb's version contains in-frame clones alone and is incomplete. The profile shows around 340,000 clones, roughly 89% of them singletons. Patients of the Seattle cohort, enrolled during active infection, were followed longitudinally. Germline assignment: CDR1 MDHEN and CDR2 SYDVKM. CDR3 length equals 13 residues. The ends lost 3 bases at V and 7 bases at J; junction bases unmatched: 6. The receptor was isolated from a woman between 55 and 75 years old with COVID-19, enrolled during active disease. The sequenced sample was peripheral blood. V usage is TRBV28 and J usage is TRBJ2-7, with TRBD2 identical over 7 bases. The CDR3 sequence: CASSFRLADEQYF. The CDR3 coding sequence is TGTGCCAGCAGTTTCAGGCTAGCGGATGAGCAGTACTTC.